This paragraph covers one TCR beta chain sequence. This clone showed up just once. It lacks a known antigen. Qualities for individual bases were not recorded, and no much larger clone is one base off. The library was built by means of the immunoSEQ multiplex PCR assay. TCRdb mirrors the immuneACCESS table, restricted to in-frame sequences. Some clones are absent from its copies; in checked studies, under half trace to an unresolved V gene, and the reason for the others is unknown. Across this sample there are roughly 700,000 clones, with roughly 90% seen only once. 0.0095% to 0.012% of the sample is held by the ten biggest clonotypes. The germline V gene encodes CDR1 MNHEY and CDR2 SMNVEV (reference sequence). Cut back by 8 bases and 0 bases, the V and J ends lie 7 bases apart. The CDR3 has 13 amino acids, counting the end cysteine and phenylalanine. The retained sequence is limited to the CDR3, 39 bases, with the frame set at the first base.

The source of the sample is a study of shared T cell receptors in the human thymus listed by TCRdb under 2021. Study-wide context: The study investigated the way shared, self-reactive T-cell receptor alpha chains are produced in the human thymus.

These data were also filed under a second study, of human thymus T cells. The second source states: Donors were immunologically healthy infants undergoing open corrective cardiac surgery for congenital heart defects in Finland. Thymus tissue was collected as surgical resects that were removed during corrective cardiac surgery. Biased V and J gene segment usage appeared to be present in both thymic and peripheral blood repertoires. Highly overlapping thymic TCR repertoires among unrelated individuals were reported in the related research. The study characterized TCR alpha and beta repertoires from fewer than ten infant thymus samples and a few related peripheral blood samples. Donor ages ranging from roughly 6 to 244 days were recorded, and about six male and a couple of female infants were included in the cohort. After being mechanically released from the tissue, thymocytes were kept at -70 degrees C in pellets of about 8.5-32 million cells. A QIAsymphony instrument was used to extract genomic DNA from frozen cell pellets. Using the immunoSEQ multiplex PCR assay, the TCRB and TCRAD loci were amplified from a standardized quantity of quality-controlled genomic DNA. The amplicons covered the V(D)J region and were long enough to include the CDR3 and to identify the V and J genes. The commercial immunoSEQ service was used to sequence amplicons on an Illumina platform. Primer bias and sequencing errors were corrected as previously described, and TCRAD and TCRB were defined on the basis of the IMGT database. Repertoires were analysed with immunoSEQ Analyzer 3.0 and VDJTools, covering basic statistics, V/J segment usage, diversity estimates, rarefaction and pairwise overlap. To estimate diversity, the Chao1, ChaoE, Efron-Thisted, Shannon and inverse Simpson indices were applied, and diversity was also estimated on datasets down-sampled to the smallest sample. Repertoire overlap was determined by strict matching of CDR3 nucleotide sequence, V gene and J gene, and Jaccard-based multidimensional scaling clustering was applied. On average, roughly 810,000 unique TCRB clonotypes were obtained from thymus samples, compared with roughly 89,000 from blood samples.

This clonotype originated in a boy under two years old with a congenital heart defect. Donor details come from another sample of the same person, matched by shared clones. Rearrangement joined TRBV27 to TRBJ1-4; too little of a D gene remains to name it. The sample was thymocytes. For the CDR3, the sequence is CASRSATNEKLFF. The nucleotide sequence reads as follows: TGTGCCAGCCGTTCTGCAACTAATGAAAAACTGTTTTTT.